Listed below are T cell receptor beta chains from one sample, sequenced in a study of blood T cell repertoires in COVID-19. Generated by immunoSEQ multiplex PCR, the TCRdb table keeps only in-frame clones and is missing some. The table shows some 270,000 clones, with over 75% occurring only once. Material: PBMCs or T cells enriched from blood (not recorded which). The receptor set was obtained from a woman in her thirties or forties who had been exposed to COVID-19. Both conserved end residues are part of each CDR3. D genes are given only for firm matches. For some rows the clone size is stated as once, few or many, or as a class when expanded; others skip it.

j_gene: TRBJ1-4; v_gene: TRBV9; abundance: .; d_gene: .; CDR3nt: TGTGCCAGCAGCGTCCAGGGTGATAATGAAAAACTGTTTTTT; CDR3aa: CASSVQGDNEKLFF
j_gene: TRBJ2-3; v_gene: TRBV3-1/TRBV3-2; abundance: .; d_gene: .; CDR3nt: TGTGCCAGCAGCCAAGATACTGGTCCATCAGATACGCAGTATTTT; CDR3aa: CASSQDTGPSDTQYF
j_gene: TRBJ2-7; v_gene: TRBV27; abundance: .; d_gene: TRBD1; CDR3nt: TGTGCCAGCAGTCCAGGGACAGGGGGCGCCTACGAGCAGTACTTC; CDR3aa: CASSPGTGGAYEQYF
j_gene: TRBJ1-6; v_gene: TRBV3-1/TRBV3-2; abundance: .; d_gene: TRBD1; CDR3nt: TGTGCCAGCAGCGAAACGGACAGGGGGTATAATTCACCCCTCCACTTT; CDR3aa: CASSETDRGYNSPLHF
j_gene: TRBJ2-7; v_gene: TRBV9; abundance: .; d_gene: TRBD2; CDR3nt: TGTGCCAGCAGCGTGTCCGGGACTAGTCAAAACGAGCAGTACTTC; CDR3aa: CASSVSGTSQNEQYF
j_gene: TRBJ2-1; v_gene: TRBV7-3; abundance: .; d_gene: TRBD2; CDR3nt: TGTGCCAGCAGCGCCGGGAGGAATGAGCAGTTCTTC; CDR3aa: CASSAGRNEQFF
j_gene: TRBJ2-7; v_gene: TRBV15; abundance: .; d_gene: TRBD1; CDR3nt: TGTGCCACCAGCAGAGTCCGACAGGGGCGACCCTTACCTGAGCAGTACTTC; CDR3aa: CATSRVRQGRPLPEQYF
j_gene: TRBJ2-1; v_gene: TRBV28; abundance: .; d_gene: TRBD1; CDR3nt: TGTGCCAGCAGTTTAGGTCGAGAAGGGACAGCTTACAATGAGCAGTTCTTC; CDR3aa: CASSLGREGTAYNEQFF
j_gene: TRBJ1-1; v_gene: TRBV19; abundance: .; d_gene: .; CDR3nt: TGTGCCAGTAGTAGAGGAAGGGGGAACACTGAAGCTTTCTTT; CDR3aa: CASSRGRGNTEAFF
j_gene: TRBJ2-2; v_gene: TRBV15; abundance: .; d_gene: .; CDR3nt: TGTGCCACCAGCAGAGGAACCCAGGCTTCCGGGGAGCTGTTTTTT; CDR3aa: CATSRGTQASGELFF
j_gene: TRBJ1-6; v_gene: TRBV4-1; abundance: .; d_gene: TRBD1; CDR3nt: TGCGCCAGCAGCCAAGATAAAAGATCGGACAGGGATTTTTCACCCCTCCACTTT; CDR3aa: CASSQDKRSDRDFSPLHF
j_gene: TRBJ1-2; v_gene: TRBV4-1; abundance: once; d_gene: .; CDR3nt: TGCGCCAGCAGCGCATCGACAGCCATCAACTATGGCTACACCTTC; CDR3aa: CASSASTAINYGYTF
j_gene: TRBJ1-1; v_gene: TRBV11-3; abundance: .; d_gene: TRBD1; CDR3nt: TGTGCCAGCAGCACAGGGGGTCTAGGAGCTTTCTTT; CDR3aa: CASSTGGLGAFF
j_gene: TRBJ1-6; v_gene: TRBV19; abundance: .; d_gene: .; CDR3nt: TGTGCCAGTAGGGAAGGACAGTCCTATAATTCACCCCTCCACTTT; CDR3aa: CASREGQSYNSPLHF
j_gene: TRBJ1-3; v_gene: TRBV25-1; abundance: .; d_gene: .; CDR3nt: TGTGCCAGCAGACATCTCTCTGGAAACACCATATATTTT; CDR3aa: CASRHLSGNTIYF
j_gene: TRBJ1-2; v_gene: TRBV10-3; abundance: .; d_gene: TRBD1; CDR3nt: TGTGCCATCAGTGAACAGGGGCAAAGGTATGGCTACACCTTC; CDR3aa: CAISEQGQRYGYTF